One sample yielded the 19 T cell receptor beta chains listed below, sequenced in a study of glioma-infiltrating T cells after dendritic cell vaccination. Profiled with immunoSEQ multiplex PCR; TCRdb holds only in-frame clones, not every one. The top ten clones hold around 34% of a sample with fewer than 25,000 clones, 79% of them seen once. The specimen comprised blood, sampled before dendritic cell vaccination. Every receptor here comes from a human donor with glioblastoma.

The V gene is TRBV27, the J gene TRBJ2-7, with 7 positions matching TRBD1. Losses at the gene ends were 5 bases for V and 6 bases for J; bases not matched to a gene: 13. This CDR3 region has 15 residues. From germline, CDR1 is MNHEY and CDR2 SMNVEV (reference sequence). CDR3 amino acids: CASSLSDREMTEQYF. The CDR3 DNA reads TGTGCCAGCAGTCTCTCAGACAGGGAAATGACCGAGCAGTACTTC.

Only a few counts were recorded for this clone. The genes are TRBV2 and TRBJ1-1; D unresolved. Trimming took off 6 bases at V and 1 base at J, with 9 bases between the two ends. The CDR3 is 13 amino acids. Germline V gene data show CDR1 as SNHLY and CDR2 as FYNNEI. CDR3 in amino acids: CASSNDWNTEAFF. DNA of the CDR3: TGTGCCAGCAGCAACGACTGGAACACTGAAGCTTTCTTT.

The J gene is TRBJ2-1, the V gene TRBV19; the D gene is possibly TRBD1 (6 bases). Germline V lookup: CDR1 LNHDA, CDR2 SQIVND (reference sequence). The CDR3 consists of 15 residues. The V end was cut by 6 bases, the J end by 0 bases, with 12 bases between. The CDR3 DNA reads TGTGCCAGTAGCCAGAGGGGGATCTCCTACAATGAGCAGTTCTTC. Its protein is CASSQRGISYNEQFF.

The gene calls are TRBV9 and TRBJ1-1; maybe TRBD1 (5 bases). The ends were cut back, 4 bases at V and 0 bases at J, with 13 bases in the middle. The CDR3 runs 15 residues. The germline V gene encodes CDR1 SGDLS and CDR2 YYNGEE. CDR3 coding DNA: TGTGCCAGCAGCCGTTTCGACAGCCTGAACACTGAAGCTTTCTTT. This translates into CASSRFDSLNTEAFF.

The rearrangement links TRBV4-2 to TRBJ1-2; D possibly corresponds to TRBD1 (5 bases). The length of the CDR3 is 14 residues. Per the germline V gene, CDR1 is LGHNA and CDR2 is YNFKEQ. Between the trimmed V and J ends, which lost 3 bases and 2 bases, there was a span of 10 bases. In DNA form, the CDR3 reads TGTGCCAGCAGCCAGACGGACACCAACTATGGCTACACCTTC. Translating gives CASSQTDTNYGYTF.

The chain joins TRBV27 to TRBJ2-1, with TRBD2 matching over 8 bases. After removal of 0 bases from V and 8 bases from J, the junction contained 9 bases not matched to a gene. Germline V gene sequence: CDR1 MNHEY, CDR2 SMNVEV (reference sequence). This CDR3 is built from 16 residues. The CDR3 DNA reads as TGTGCCAGCAGTTTATCGATAAGCGGGAGCCTGCATGAGCAGTTCTTC. This codes for CASSLSISGSLHEQFF.

The CDR3 DNA reads as TGTGCCAGCAGCCACAGGACTAGCGGGAGGTATCTAACCGGGGAGCTGTTTTTT. Encoded protein: CASSHRTSGRYLTGELFF. The chain links TRBV27 to TRBJ2-2; the match to TRBD2 covers 14 bases. With V trimmed by 6 bases and J by 5 bases, 11 bases remained unmatched. Germline V gene data show CDR1 as MNHEY and CDR2 as SMNVEV (reference sequence). The CDR3 runs to 18 residues.

The genes are TRBV28 and TRBJ1-4, with 12 bases matching TRBD1. Trimming cost V 6 bases and J 4 bases; bases outside gene matches: 6. Germline V lookup: CDR1 MDHEN, CDR2 SYDVKM. The CDR3 is 16 amino acids. In DNA, the CDR3 is TGTGCCAGCAGACGGGACAGGGGGCATAGTAATGAAAAACTGTTTTTT. Amino acids: CASRRDRGHSNEKLFF.

The V gene is TRBV19, the J gene TRBJ2-3; possible D gene TRBD2, 7 bases. CDR3 length: 16 amino acids. Trimming removed 5 bases from V and 4 bases from J, with 19 bases in between. CDR1 and CDR2 (germline): LNHDA, SQIVND (reference sequence). The CDR3 loop reads CASSPGAGASADTQYF. CDR3 bases: TGTGCCAGTAGTCCGGGGGCGGGAGCATCAGCAGATACGCAGTATTTT.

The V call is TRBV2, the J call TRBJ1-3; D might be TRBD1 (5 bases). Germline lookup yields CDR1 SNHLY and CDR2 FYNNEI. The CDR3 totals 14 residues. V was cut by 8 bases and J by 4 bases, with 15 bases left in between. CDR3 coding DNA: TGTGCCAGCGGGGGGTTGAAGGCCGGAAACACCATATATTTT. This codes for CASGGLKAGNTIYF. Complete variable domain (other parts from reference TRBV2 and TRBJ1-3): EPEVTQTPSHQVTQMGQEVILRCVPISNHLYFYWYRQILGQKVEFLVSFYNNEISEKSEIFDDQFSVERPDGSNFTLKIRSTKLEDSAMYFCASGGLKAGNTIYFGEGSWLTVV.

This clone has only a few counts. V gene TRBV6-6 combines with J gene TRBJ1-2; D gene uncertain. V lost 2 bases and J 8 bases, leaving 12 bases between the germline ends. This CDR3 spans 13 amino acids. The germline CDR1 and CDR2 sequences are MNHNY and SVGAGI (reference sequence). In DNA form, the CDR3 reads TGTGCCAGCAGTTACGGGGAGATAGGCGGCTACACCTTC. Translation: CASSYGEIGGYTF.

This sequence joins TRBV11-2 and TRBJ2-6; D is possibly TRBD2 (5 bases). CDR1 and CDR2 from the germline V gene are SGHAT and FQNNGV. This CDR3 region has 14 residues. V was pared by 7 bases and J by 2 bases, with 9 bases between. The CDR3 reads CASTLRAGANVLTF. CDR3 nucleotide sequence: TGTGCCAGCACCCTGAGGGCTGGGGCCAACGTCCTGACTTTC.

V usage is TRBV7-9 and J usage is TRBJ2-3; 8 bases align to TRBD2. Germline CDR1 SEHNR, CDR2 FQNEAQ (reference sequence). The CDR3 covers 16 residues. The ends lost 2 bases at V and 2 bases at J; junction bases unmatched: 6. CDR3 sequence (DNA): TGTGCCAGCAGCTTAACGAGCGGGAGACCCACAGATACGCAGTATTTT. Protein: CASSLTSGRPTDTQYF. Combining the CDR3 with reference TRBV7-9 and TRBJ2-3 gives the whole variable domain DTGVSQNPRHKITKRGQNVTFRCDPISEHNRLYWYRQTLGQGPEFLTYFQNEAQLEKSRLLSDRFSAERPKGSFSTLEIQRTEQGDSAMYLCASSLTSGRPTDTQYFGPGTRLTVL.

The rearrangement uses TRBV6-1 and TRBJ1-5; 9 nucleotides align to TRBD1. J gave up 5 bases and V 4 bases, and 6 bases lay outside the gene matches. Germline V lookup: CDR1 MNHNS, CDR2 SASEGT. The CDR3 has 15 amino acids. The DNA of the CDR3 is TGTGCCAGCAGTGTCCGGGACAGGGAGCATCAGCCCCAGCATTTT. It specifies CASSVRDREHQPQHF.

The chain recombines TRBV29-1 with TRBJ2-3; a possible D gene is TRBD2 (6 bases). Trimming left V 4 bases short and J 1 base short, with 12 bases between. CDR1 is SQVTM, CDR2 ANQGSEA, per germline. CDR3 length equals 14 residues. CDR3 region: CSVVGTGGTDTQYF. The CDR3 nucleotides are TGCAGCGTTGTCGGCACGGGGGGCACAGATACGCAGTATTTT.

V is TRBV5-6 and J is TRBJ2-5; 8 bases map to TRBD1. The DNA matches TRBJ2-7 better at its end, which makes the J call doubtful. This CDR3 spans 15 amino acids. Germline V gene sequence: CDR1 SGHDT, CDR2 YYEEEE. The CDR3 coding sequence is TGTGCCAGCAGCTTCGCCGGGACAGGATCCTACGAGCAGTACTTC. Translating it yields CASSFAGTGSYEQYF.

This clone turned up a few times. This chain connects TRBV19 to TRBJ1-3; D unclear. The CDR3 loop spans 16 amino acids. Germline-derived CDR1 and CDR2 are LNHDA and SQIVND (reference sequence). The ends were cut back, 7 bases at V and 0 bases at J, with 16 bases in the middle. CDR3 sequence reads: CASTPGGITSGNTIYF. The CDR3 region has the DNA TGTGCCAGTACCCCTGGTGGCATAACCTCTGGAAACACCATATATTTT.

The V call is TRBV4-3, the J call TRBJ1-4; maybe TRBD1 (6 bases). Looked up from germline, CDR1 is LGHNA and CDR2 is YSLEER. Between the trimmed V and J ends, which lost 0 bases and 5 bases, there was a span of 13 bases. This CDR3 spans 16 amino acids. CDR3 sequence reads: CASSQETGHPNEKLFF. The CDR3, as DNA: TGCGCCAGCAGCCAAGAAACGGGACACCCGAATGAAAAACTGTTTTTT.

The chain carries TRBV5-1 and TRBJ2-3; D remains ambiguous. This CDR3 contains 12 residues. V lost 6 bases and J lost 5, with 10 bases in between. Germline CDR1 SGHRS, CDR2 YFSETQ. In DNA form, the CDR3 reads TGCGCCAGCACCAACTCGTTAGATACGCAGTATTTT. It encodes CASTNSLDTQYF.